This T cell receptor beta chain stems from a study of T cell clonotyping in hematopoietic cell transplantation (dated by TCRdb to the early 2020s). A note on the overall study: Recipient samples taken before transplant were collected after cytoreduction. In the study, more than 120 blood samples were gathered from roughly 35 consecutive transplant recipients and their related donors. Patient recruitment ran from 2015 to January 2017, and follow-up continued until late 2020 or death. General conclusions and limits of the study: Just a small fraction of recipient repertoires overlapped with donor repertoires, and more than 97% appeared de novo at the given depth. Broader posttransplant TCR repertoire diversity was predicted by donor and pretransplant recipient Inverse Simpson Index values. Recipient TCR diversity fell after transplant, with pathologically expanded clonotypes rising progressively from day 30 to day 180. The sample size was limited and the cells went unsorted, which meant the CD4 and CD8 repertoire contributions could not be told apart.

In regard to this clone: It has no known antigen specificity. Base qualities are not recorded, but no much larger clone differs from it by a single base.

V sheds 8 bases and J sheds 1 base, leaving 14 bases between their ends. The CDR3 measures 14 amino acids from cysteine to phenylalanine. Just CDR3 DNA is preserved here, 42 bases in frame from base 1. As encoded in the germline V gene (reference sequence), CDR1 is MNHEY while CDR2 is SMNVEV. The time point label, as the study defines it: recipient sample about 28 days before transplant, after cytoreduction. Blood from recipients was drawn roughly 28 days before transplant, then again at days 30, 100 and 180 after transplant. Nuclei Lysis Solution was used to extract genomic DNA from fresh or cryopreserved unfractionated peripheral blood mononuclear cells. With the immunoSEQ assay, which is a bias-controlled multiplex PCR relying on V- and J-specific primers, TCR beta CDR3 regions were amplified from genomic DNA. In a second PCR step, a proprietary barcode and Illumina adapter sequences were attached to the CDR3 amplicons. An Illumina MiSeq instrument was used for sequencing of the CDR3 libraries. The source study handled its data this way. Export and quality control were handled in immunoSEQ Analyzer 3.0, while downstream analyses relied on R Bioconductor and Immunarch. Only productive rearrangements within the normalized downsampled data set were used in the calculation of repertoire metrics. Pathologically expanded clonotypes were defined as those larger than 5 templates in the normalized cohort. Repertoire diversity was measured with the Inverse Simpson Index. CMV-specificity analyses were carried out on the non-normalized data set to capture all clonotypes. TCRdb re-hosts the immuneACCESS table, in-frame sequences only. Its copies lack some clones; in the studies checked, an unresolved V gene accounts for under half of them, and the cause for the rest is not known. The V and J calls and clone size are taken from that table; D and trimming were inferred from the DNA. The sample contains about 19,000 clones, 86% of them found a single time. The top ten hold approximately 8.4% of the sample.

Here the chain combines TRBV27 and TRBJ1-1, with TRBD1 as a weak D call on 6 bases. The source is a man in his fifties with acute myeloid leukemia. Some clones in this sample may be carry-over from other donors' samples. The source was peripheral blood mononuclear cells, collected before stem cell transplant. The nucleotide sequence is TGTGCCAGCTCTTGGGGGCAGGGGAACACTGAAGCTTTCTTT. It specifies CASSWGQGNTEAFF.